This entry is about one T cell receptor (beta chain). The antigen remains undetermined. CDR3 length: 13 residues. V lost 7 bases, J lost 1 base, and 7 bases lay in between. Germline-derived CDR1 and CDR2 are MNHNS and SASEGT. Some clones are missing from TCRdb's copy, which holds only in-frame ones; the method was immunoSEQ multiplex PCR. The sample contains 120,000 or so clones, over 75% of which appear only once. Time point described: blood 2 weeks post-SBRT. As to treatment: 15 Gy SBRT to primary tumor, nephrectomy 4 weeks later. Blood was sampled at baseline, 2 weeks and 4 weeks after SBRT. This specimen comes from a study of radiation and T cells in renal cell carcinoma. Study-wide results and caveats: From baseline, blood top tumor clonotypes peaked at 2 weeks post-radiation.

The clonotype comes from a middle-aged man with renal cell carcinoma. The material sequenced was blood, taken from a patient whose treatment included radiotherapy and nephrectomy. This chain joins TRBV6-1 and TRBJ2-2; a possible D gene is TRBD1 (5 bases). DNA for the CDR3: TGTGCCAGCACTGACAGGAACACCGGGGAGCTGTTTTTT. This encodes CASTDRNTGELFF.